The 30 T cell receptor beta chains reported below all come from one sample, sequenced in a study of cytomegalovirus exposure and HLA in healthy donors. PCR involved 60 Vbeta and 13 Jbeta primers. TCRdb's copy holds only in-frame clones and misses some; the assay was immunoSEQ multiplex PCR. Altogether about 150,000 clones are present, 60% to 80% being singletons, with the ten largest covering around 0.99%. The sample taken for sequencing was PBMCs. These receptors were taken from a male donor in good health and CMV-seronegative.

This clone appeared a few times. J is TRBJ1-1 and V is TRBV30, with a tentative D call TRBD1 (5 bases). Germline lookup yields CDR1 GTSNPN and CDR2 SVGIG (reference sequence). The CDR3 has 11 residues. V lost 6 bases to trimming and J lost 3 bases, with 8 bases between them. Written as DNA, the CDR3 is TGTGCCTGTAGGGGCTACACTGAAGCTTTCTTT. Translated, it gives CACRGYTEAFF.

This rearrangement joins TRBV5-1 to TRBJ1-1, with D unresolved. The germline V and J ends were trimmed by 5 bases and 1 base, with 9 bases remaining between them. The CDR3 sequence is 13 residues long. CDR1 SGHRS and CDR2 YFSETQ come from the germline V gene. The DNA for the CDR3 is TGCGCCAGCAGAAGGGAGCCGAACACTGAAGCTTTCTTT. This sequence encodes CASRREPNTEAFF.

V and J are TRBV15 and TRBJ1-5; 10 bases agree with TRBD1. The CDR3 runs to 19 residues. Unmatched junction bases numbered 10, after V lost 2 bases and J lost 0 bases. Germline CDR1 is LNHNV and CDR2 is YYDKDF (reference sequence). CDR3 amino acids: CATSRPPGQGSYSNQPQHF. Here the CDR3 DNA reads TGTGCCACCAGCAGACCCCCGGGACAGGGGAGCTATAGCAATCAGCCCCAGCATTTT.

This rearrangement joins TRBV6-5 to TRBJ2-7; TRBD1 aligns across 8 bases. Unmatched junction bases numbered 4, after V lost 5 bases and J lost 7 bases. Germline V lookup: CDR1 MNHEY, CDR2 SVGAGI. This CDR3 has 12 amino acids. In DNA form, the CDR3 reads TGTGCCAGCAGTGACAGGGGTTGGGAGCAGTACTTC. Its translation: CASSDRGWEQYF.

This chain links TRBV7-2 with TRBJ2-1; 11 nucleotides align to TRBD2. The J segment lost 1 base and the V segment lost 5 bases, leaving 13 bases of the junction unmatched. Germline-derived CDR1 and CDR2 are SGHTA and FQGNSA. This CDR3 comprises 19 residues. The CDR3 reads CASSPRGGSGGDSYNEQFF. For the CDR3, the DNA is TGTGCCAGCAGCCCTAGGGGGGGTAGCGGGGGGGATTCCTACAATGAGCAGTTCTTC.

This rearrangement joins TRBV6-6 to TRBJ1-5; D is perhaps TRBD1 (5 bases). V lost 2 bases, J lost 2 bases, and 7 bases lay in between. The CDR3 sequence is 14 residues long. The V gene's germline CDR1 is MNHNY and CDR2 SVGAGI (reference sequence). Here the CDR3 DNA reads TGTGCCAGCAGTTACGAGACAGGCAATCAGCCCCAGCATTTT. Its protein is CASSYETGNQPQHF.

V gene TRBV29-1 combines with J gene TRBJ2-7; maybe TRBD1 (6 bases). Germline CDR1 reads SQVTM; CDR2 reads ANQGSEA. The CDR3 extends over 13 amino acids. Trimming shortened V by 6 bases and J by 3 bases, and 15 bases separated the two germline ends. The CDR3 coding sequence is TGCAGCGTATCGACAGGCCGGGGCTACGAGCAGTACTTC. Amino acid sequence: CSVSTGRGYEQYF.

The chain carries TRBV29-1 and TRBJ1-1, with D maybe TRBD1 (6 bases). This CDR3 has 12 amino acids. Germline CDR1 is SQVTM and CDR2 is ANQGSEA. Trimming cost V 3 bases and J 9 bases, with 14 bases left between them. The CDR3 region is CSVDLDSPQAFF. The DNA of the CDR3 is TGCAGCGTTGACTTGGACAGTCCGCAAGCTTTCTTT. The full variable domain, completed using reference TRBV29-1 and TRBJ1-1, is SAVISQKPSRDICQRGTSLTIQCQVDSQVTMMFWYRQQPGQSLTLIATANQGSEATYESGFVIDKFPISRPNLTFSTLTVSNMSPEDSSIYLCSVDLDSPQAFFGQGTRLTVV.

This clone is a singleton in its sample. In DNA, the CDR3 is TGCGCCAGCAGCCTAAATACAGGGGGCTGGGAGACCCAGTACTTC. It is translated as CASSLNTGGWETQYF. The chain carries TRBV5-1 and TRBJ2-5; 9 nucleotides align to TRBD1. CDR1 is SGHRS and CDR2 is YFSETQ in the germline V gene. This CDR3 has 15 amino acids. V lost 4 bases and J lost 5; bases outside the gene matches: 9.

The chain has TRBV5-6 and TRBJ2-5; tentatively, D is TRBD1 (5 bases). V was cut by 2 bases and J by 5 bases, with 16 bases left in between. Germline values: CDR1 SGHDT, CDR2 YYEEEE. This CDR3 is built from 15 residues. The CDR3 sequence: CASSFLRAAGETQYF. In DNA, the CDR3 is TGTGCCAGCAGCTTTCTCCGGGCGGCAGGGGAGACCCAGTACTTC.

The CDR3 sequence is CASSASAGGSTDTQYF. As DNA, the CDR3 is TGTGCCAGCAGTGCCTCAGCGGGGGGTAGCACAGATACGCAGTATTTT. The chain recombines TRBV6-4 with TRBJ2-3, with TRBD2 matching over 9 bases. CDR3 length: 16 residues. Trimming at V came to 4 bases and at J to 0 bases, leaving 5 bases not matched to a gene. Germline CDR1 is MRHNA and CDR2 is SNTAGT.

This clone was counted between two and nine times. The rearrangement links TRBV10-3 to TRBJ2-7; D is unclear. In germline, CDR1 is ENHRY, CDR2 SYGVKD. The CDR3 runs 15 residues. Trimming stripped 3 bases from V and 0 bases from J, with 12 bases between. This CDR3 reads CAISDATLSSYEQYF. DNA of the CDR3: TGTGCCATCAGTGATGCAACCCTTAGCTCCTACGAGCAGTACTTC.

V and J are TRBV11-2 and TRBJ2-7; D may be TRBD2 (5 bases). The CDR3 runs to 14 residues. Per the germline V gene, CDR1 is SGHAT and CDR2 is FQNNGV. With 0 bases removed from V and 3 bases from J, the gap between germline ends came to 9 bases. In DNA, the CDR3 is TGTGCCAGCAGCTTAGAGGGCACTAGCTACGAGCAGTACTTC. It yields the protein CASSLEGTSYEQYF.

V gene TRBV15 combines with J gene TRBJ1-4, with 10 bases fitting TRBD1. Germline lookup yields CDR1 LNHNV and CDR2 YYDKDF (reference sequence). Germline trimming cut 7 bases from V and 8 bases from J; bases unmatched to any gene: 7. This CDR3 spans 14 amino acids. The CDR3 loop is CATNTRDRGEKLFF. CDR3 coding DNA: TGTGCCACCAACACCCGGGACAGGGGCGAAAAACTGTTTTTT.

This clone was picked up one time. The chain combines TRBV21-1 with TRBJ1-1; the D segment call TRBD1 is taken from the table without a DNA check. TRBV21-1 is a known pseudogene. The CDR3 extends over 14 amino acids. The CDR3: CASSKCRVGPEAFF. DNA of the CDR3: TGTGCCAGCAGCAAGTGCCGGGTGGGGCCTGAAGCTTTCTTT.

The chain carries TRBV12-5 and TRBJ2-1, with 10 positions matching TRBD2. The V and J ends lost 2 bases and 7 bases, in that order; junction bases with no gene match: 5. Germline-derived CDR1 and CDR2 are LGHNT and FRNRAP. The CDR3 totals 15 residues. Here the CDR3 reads CASGLPSGGRNEQFF. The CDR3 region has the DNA TGTGCTAGTGGTTTGCCTAGCGGGGGACGGAATGAGCAGTTCTTC.

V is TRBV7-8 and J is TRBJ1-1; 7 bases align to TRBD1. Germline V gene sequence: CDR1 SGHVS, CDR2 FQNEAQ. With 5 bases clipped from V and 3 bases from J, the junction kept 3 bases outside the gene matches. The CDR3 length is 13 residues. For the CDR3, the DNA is TGTGCCAGCAGCATCGGACAGGACACTGAAGCTTTCTTT. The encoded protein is CASSIGQDTEAFF.

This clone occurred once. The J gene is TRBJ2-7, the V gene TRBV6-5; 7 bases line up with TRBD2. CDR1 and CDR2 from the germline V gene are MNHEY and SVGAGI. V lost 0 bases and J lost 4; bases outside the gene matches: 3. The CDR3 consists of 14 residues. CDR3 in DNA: TGTGCCAGCAGTTACTCGATGGGAGGGTACGAGCAGTACTTC. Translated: CASSYSMGGYEQYF.

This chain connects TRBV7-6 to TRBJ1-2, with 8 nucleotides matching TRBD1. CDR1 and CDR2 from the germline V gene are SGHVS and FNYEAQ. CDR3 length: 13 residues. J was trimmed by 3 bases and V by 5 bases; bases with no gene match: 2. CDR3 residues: CASSADRDYGYTF. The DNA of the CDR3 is TGTGCCAGCAGCGCGGACAGGGACTATGGCTACACCTTC.

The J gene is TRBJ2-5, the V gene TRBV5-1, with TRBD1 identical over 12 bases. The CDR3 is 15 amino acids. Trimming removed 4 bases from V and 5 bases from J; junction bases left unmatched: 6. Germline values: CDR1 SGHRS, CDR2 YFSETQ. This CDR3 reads CASSEGQGAAETQYF. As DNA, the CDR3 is TGCGCCAGCAGCGAGGGACAGGGGGCAGCGGAGACCCAGTACTTC.

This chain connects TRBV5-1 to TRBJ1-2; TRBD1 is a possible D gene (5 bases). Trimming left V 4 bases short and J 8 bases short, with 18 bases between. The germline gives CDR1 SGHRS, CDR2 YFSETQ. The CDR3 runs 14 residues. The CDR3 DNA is TGCGCCAGCAGCCCCGGCGGGGGAGATGGCGGCTACACCTTC. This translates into CASSPGGGDGGYTF.

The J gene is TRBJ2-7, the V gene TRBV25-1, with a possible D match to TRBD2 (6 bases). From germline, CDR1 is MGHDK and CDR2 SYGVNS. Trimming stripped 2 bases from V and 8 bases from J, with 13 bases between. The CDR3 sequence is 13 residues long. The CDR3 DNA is TGTGCCAGCAGTGAAGCCGGGACTCATAAGCAGTACTTC. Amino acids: CASSEAGTHKQYF.

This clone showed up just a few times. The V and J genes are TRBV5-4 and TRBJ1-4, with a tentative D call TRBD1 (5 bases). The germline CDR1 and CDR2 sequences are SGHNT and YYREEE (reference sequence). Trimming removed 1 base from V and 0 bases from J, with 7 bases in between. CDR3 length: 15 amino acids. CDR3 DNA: TGTGCCAGCAGCTTGTCGACAGCAACTAATGAAAAACTGTTTTTT. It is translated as CASSLSTATNEKLFF. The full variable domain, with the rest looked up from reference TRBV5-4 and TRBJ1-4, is ETGVTQSPTHLIKTRGQQVTLRCSSQSGHNTVSWYQQALGQGPQFIFQYYREEENGRGNFPPRFSGLQFPNYSSELNVNALELDDSALYLCASSLSTATNEKLFFGSGTQLSVL.

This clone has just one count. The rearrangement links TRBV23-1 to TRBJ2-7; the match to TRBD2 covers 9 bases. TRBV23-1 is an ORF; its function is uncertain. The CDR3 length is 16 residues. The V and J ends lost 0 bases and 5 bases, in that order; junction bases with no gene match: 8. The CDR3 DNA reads TGCGCCAGCAGTCAATCGGTAGGGACTAGCAGGCACGAGCAGTACTTC. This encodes CASSQSVGTSRHEQYF.

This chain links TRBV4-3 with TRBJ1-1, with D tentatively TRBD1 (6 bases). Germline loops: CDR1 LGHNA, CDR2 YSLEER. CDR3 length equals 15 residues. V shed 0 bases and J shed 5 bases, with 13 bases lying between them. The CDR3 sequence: CASSQDRRGRTEAFF. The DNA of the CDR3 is TGCGCCAGCAGCCAAGATCGGCGGGGGCGAACTGAAGCTTTCTTT.

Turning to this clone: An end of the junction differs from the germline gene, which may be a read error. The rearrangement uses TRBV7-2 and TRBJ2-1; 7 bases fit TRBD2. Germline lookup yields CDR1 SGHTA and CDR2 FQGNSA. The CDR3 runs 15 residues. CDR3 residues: CASSIAGQGYNEQFF. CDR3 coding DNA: TGTGCCAGCAGCATAGCGGGCCAGGGATACAATGAGCAGTTCTTC.

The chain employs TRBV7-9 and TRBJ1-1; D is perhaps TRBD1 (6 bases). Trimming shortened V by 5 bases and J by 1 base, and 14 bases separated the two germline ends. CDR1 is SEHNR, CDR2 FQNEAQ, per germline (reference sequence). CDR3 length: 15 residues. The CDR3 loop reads CASSLGAGQNTEAFF. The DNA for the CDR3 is TGTGCCAGCAGCCTGGGGGCAGGCCAGAACACTGAAGCTTTCTTT.

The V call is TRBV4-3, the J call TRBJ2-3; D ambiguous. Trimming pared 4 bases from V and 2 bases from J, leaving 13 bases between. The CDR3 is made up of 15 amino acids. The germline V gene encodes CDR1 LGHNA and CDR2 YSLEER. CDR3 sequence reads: CASSPNWAFTDTQYF. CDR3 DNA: TGCGCCAGCAGCCCAAATTGGGCATTCACAGATACGCAGTATTTT.

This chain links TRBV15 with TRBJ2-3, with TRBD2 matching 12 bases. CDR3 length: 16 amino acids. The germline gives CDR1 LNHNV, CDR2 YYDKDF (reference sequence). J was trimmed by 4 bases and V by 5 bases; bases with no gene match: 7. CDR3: CATSAPTSGGADTQYF. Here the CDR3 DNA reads TGTGCCACCAGCGCCCCGACTAGCGGGGGTGCAGATACGCAGTATTTT.

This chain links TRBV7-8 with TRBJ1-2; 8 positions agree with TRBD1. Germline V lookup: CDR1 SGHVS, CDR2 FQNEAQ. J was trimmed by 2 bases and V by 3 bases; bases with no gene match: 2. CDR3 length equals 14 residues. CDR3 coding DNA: TGTGCCAGCAGCTTCAGGGGGCGCAACTATGGCTACACCTTC. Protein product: CASSFRGRNYGYTF.